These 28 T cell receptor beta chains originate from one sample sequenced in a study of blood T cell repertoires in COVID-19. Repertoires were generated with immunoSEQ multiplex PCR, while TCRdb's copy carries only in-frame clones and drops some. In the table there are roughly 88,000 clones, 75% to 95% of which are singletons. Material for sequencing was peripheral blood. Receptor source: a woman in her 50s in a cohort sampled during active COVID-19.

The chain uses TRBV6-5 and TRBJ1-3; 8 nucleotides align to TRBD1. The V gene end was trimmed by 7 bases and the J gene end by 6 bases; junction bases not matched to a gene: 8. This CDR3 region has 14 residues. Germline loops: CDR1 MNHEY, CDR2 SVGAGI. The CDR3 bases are TGTGCCAGCATGGGGACAGGACCCGCAAACACCATATATTTT. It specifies CASMGTGPANTIYF.

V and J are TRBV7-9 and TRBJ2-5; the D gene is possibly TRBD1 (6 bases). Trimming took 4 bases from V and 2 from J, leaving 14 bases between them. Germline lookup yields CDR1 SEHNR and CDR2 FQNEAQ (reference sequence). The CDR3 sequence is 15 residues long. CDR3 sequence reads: CASSSTPGHQETQYF. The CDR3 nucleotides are TGTGCCAGCAGCTCAACCCCGGGACATCAAGAGACCCAGTACTTC. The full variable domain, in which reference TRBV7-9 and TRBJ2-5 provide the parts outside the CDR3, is DTGVSQNPRHKITKRGQNVTFRCDPISEHNRLYWYRQTLGQGPEFLTYFQNEAQLEKSRLLSDRFSAERPKGSFSTLEIQRTEQGDSAMYLCASSSTPGHQETQYFGPGTRLLVL.

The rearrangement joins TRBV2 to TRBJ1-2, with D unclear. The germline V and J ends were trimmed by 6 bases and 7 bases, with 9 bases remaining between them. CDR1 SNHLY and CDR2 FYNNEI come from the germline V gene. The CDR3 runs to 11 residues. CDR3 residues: CASRPSGGYTF. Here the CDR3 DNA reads TGTGCCAGCAGGCCGTCGGGTGGCTACACCTTC.

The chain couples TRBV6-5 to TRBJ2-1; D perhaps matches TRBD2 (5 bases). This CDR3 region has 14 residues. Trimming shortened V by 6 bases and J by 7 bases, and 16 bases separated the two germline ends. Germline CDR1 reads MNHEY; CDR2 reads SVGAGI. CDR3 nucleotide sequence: TGTGCCAGCAGCGTTACGGGATTCTTGAATGAGCAGTTCTTC. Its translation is CASSVTGFLNEQFF.

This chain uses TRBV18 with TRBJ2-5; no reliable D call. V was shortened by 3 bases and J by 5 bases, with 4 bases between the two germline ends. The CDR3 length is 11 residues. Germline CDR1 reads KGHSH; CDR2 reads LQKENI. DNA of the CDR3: TGTGCCAGCTCACCGGAGGAGACCCAGTACTTC. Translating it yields CASSPEETQYF.

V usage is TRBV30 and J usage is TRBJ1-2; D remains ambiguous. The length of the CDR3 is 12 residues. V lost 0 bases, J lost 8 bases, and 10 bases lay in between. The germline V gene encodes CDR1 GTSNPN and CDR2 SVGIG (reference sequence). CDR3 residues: CAWSVRGYGYTF. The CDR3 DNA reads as TGTGCCTGGAGTGTCCGGGGTTACGGCTACACCTTC.

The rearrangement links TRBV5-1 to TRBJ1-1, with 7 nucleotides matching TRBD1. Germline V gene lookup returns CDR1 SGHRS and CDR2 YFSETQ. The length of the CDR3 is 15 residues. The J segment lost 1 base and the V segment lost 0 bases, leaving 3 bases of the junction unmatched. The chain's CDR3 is CASSLVGGSNTEAFF. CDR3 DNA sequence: TGCGCCAGCAGCTTGGTAGGGGGCTCGAACACTGAAGCTTTCTTT.

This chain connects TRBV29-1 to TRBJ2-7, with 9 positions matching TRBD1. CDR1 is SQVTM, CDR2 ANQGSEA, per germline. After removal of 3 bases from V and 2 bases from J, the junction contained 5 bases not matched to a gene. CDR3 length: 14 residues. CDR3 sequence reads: CSVEGQGPPYEQYF. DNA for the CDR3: TGCAGCGTTGAGGGACAGGGACCCCCCTACGAGCAGTACTTC.

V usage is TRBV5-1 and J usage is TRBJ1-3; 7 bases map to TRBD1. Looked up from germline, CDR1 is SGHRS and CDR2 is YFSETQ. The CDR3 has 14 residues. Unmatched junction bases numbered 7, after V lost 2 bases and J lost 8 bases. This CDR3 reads CASSLGTEAYTIYF. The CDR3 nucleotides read TGCGCCAGCAGCTTAGGGACAGAGGCTTACACCATATATTTT. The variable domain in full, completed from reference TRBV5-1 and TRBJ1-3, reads KAGVTQTPRYLIKTRGQQVTLSCSPISGHRSVSWYQQTPGQGLQFLFEYFSETQRNKGNFPGRFSGRQFSNSRSEMNVSTLELGDSALYLCASSLGTEAYTIYFGEGSWLTVV.

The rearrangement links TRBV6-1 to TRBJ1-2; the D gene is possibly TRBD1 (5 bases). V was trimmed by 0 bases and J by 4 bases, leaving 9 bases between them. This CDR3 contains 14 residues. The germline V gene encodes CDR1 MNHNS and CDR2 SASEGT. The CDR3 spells CASSEALTAYGYTF. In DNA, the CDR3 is TGTGCCAGCAGTGAAGCGCTGACAGCCTATGGCTACACCTTC.

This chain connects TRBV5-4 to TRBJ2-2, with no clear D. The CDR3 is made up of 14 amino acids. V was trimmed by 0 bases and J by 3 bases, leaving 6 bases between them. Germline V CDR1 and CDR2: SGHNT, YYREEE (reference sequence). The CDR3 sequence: CASSLDSHTGELFF. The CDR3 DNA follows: TGTGCCAGCAGCTTGGACAGTCACACCGGGGAGCTGTTTTTT.

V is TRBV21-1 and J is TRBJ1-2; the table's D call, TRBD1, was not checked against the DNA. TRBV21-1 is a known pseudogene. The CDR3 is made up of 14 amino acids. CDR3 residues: CASSQTGFNYGYTF. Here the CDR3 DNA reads TGTGCCAGCAGCCAGACAGGTTTCAACTATGGCTACACCTTC.

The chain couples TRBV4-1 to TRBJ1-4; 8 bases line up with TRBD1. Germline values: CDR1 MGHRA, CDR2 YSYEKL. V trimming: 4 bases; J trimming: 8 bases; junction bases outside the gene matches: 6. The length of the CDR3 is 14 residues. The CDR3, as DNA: TGCGCCAGCAGCCCCGGACAGGGTTTGGAAAAACTGTTTTTT. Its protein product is CASSPGQGLEKLFF.

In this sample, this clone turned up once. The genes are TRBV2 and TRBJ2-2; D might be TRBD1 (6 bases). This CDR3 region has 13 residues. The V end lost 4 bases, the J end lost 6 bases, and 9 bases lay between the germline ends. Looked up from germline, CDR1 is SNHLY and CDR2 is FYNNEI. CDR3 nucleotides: TGTGCCAGCAGTGGGCAGGGGCCCGGGGAGCTGTTTTTT. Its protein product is CASSGQGPGELFF.

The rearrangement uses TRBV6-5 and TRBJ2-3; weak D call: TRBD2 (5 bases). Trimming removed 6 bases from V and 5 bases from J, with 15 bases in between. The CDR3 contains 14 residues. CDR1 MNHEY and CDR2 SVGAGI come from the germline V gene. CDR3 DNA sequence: TGTGCCAGCAGGGCCCTCACGGAGGTAGATACGCAGTATTTT. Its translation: CASRALTEVDTQYF.

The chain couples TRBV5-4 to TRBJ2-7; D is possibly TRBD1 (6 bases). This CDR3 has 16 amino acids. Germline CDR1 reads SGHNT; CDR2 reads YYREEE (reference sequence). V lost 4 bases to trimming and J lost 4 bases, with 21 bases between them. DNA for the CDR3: TGTGCCAGCAGCCGCGAATCTACGCGAGGGGGATACGAGCAGTACTTC. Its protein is CASSRESTRGGYEQYF.

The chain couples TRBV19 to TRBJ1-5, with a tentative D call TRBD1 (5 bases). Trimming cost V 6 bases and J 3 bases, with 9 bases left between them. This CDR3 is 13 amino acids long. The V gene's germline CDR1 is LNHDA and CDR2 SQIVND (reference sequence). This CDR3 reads CASRPGNNQPQHF. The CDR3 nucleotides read TGTGCCAGTAGACCAGGGAACAATCAGCCCCAGCATTTT. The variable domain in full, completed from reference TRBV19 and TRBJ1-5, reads DGGITQSPKYLFRKEGQNVTLSCEQNLNHDAMYWYRQDPGQGLRLIYYSQIVNDFQKGDIAEGYSVSREKKESFPLTVTSAQKNPTAFYLCASRPGNNQPQHFGDGTRLSIL.

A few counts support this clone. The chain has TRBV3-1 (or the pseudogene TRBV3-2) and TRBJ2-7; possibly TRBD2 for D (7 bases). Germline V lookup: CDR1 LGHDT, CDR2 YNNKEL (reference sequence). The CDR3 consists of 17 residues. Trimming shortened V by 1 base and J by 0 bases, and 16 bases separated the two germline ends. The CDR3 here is CASSQVVRGPSSYEQYF. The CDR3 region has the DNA TGTGCCAGCAGCCAAGTTGTGCGGGGGCCGAGCTCCTACGAGCAGTACTTC.

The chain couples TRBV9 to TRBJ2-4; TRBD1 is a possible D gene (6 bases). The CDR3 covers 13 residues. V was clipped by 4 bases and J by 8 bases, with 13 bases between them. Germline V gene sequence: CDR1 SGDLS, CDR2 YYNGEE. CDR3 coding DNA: TGTGCCAGCAGCCCACAGGACAGATACATTCAGTACTTC. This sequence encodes CASSPQDRYIQYF.

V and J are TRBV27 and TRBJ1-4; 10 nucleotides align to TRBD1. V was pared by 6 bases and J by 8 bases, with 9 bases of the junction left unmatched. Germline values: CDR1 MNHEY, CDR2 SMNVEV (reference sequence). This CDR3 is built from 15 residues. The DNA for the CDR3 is TGTGCCAGCAGGGATCCGGGACAGGGGCTGGAAAAACTGTTTTTT. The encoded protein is CASRDPGQGLEKLFF.

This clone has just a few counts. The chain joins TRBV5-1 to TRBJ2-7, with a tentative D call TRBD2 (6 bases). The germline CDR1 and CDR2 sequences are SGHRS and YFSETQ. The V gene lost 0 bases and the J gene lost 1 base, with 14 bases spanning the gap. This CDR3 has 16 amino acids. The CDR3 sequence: CASSLAVGGLSYEQYF. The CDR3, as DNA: TGCGCCAGCAGCTTGGCGGTCGGGGGTTTGTCCTACGAGCAGTACTTC. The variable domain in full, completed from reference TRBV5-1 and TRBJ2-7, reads KAGVTQTPRYLIKTRGQQVTLSCSPISGHRSVSWYQQTPGQGLQFLFEYFSETQRNKGNFPGRFSGRQFSNSRSEMNVSTLELGDSALYLCASSLAVGGLSYEQYFGPGTRLTVT.

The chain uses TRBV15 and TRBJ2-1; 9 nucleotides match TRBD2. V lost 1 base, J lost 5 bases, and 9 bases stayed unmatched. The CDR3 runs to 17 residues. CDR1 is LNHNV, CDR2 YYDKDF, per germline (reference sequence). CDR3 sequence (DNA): TGTGCCACCAGCAGAGCCCTCGGGCGGGGGGGACACAATGAGCAGTTCTTC. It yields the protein CATSRALGRGGHNEQFF.

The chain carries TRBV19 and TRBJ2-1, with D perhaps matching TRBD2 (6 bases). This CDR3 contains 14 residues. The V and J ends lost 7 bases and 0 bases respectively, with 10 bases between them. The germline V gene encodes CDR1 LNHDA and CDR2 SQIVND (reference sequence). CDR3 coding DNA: TGTGCCAGTAAGCGGGCTAACTCCTACAATGAGCAGTTCTTC. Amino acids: CASKRANSYNEQFF.

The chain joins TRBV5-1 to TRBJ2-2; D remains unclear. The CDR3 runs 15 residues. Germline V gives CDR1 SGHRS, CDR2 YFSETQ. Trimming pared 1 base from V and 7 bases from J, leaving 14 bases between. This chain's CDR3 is CASSLSGLRDGELFF. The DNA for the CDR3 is TGCGCCAGCAGCTTGTCCGGTCTAAGAGACGGGGAGCTGTTTTTT.

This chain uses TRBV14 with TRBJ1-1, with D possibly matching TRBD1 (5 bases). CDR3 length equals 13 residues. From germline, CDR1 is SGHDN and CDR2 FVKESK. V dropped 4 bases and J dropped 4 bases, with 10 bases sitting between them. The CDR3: CASSPRGGTEAFF. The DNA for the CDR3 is TGTGCCAGCAGCCCTCGGGGGGGCACTGAAGCTTTCTTT.

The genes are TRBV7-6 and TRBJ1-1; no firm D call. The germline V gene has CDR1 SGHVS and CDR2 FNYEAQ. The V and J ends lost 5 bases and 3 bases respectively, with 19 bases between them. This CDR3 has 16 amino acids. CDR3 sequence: CASSAAPGGWDTEAFF. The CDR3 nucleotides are TGTGCCAGCAGCGCCGCGCCAGGAGGCTGGGACACTGAAGCTTTCTTT.

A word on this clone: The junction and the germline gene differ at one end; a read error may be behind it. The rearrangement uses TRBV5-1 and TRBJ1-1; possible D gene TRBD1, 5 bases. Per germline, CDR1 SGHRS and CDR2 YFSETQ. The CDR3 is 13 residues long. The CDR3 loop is CASSLGLGTEAFF. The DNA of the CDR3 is TGCGCCAGCAGTTTGGGGCTTGGCACTGAAGCTTTCTTT.

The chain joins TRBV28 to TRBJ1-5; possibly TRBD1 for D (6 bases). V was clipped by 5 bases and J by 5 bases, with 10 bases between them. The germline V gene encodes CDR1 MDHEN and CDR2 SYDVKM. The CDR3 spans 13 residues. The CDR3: CASSPGDHQPQHF. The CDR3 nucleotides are TGTGCCAGCAGTCCAGGGGATCATCAGCCCCAGCATTTT.